A single sample gave rise to the 7 T cell receptor beta chains below, sequenced in a study of neoadjuvant anti-PD-1 for oral cavity cancer. Generated by immunoSEQ multiplex PCR, the TCRdb table keeps only in-frame clones and is missing some. Here the sample spans around 68,000 clones, 85% to 90% being singletons. Time point meaning: after neoadjuvant nivolumab, at surgical resection. The specimen comprised PBMCs, sampled after nivolumab (anti-PD-1) treatment. All receptors derive from a person aged 35-79 years with oral cavity squamous cell carcinoma.

V and J are TRBV27 and TRBJ1-3, with D unresolved. The V gene lost 3 bases and the J gene lost 2 bases, with 8 bases spanning the gap. Germline V lookup: CDR1 MNHEY, CDR2 SMNVEV (reference sequence). The CDR3 sequence is 14 residues long. DNA for the CDR3: TGTGCCAGCAGTTTGCGAGAGACTGGAAACACCATATATTTT. This codes for CASSLRETGNTIYF.

The chain recombines TRBV7-9 with TRBJ2-7, with TRBD2 as a possible D gene (7 bases). The germline V gene encodes CDR1 SEHNR and CDR2 FQNEAQ (reference sequence). Trimming left V 4 bases short and J 3 bases short, with 16 bases between. This CDR3 is built from 15 residues. The CDR3 spells CASSSTKRDIYEQYF. CDR3 DNA: TGTGCCAGCAGCTCGACAAAGCGGGACATCTACGAGCAGTACTTC.

CDR3 nucleotides: TGCGCCACCCGGCGGGGTCAGGGAGGAAATACGCAGTATTTT. Protein sequence: CATRRGQGGNTQYF. The V gene is TRBV5-1, the J gene TRBJ2-3, with TRBD2 as a possible D gene (6 bases). CDR3 size: 14 residues. From germline, CDR1 is SGHRS and CDR2 YFSETQ. The V end was cut by 9 bases, the J end by 7 bases, with 21 bases between.

The rearrangement uses TRBV5-1 and TRBJ2-7; no definite D call. V dropped 3 bases and J dropped 6 bases, with 10 bases sitting between them. The germline V gene has CDR1 SGHRS and CDR2 YFSETQ. The CDR3 length is 12 residues. This CDR3 reads CASSSAMAEQYF. The CDR3 coding sequence is TGCGCCAGCAGCTCGGCCATGGCCGAGCAGTACTTC.

This chain joins TRBV30 and TRBJ1-5, with D possibly being TRBD1 (5 bases). Trimming took off 0 bases at V and 6 bases at J, with 12 bases between the two ends. The CDR3 extends over 14 amino acids. Germline lookup yields CDR1 GTSNPN and CDR2 SVGIG (reference sequence). The CDR3: CAWSVGSGLQPQHF. In nucleotides, the CDR3 is TGTGCCTGGAGTGTAGGGTCGGGGCTTCAGCCCCAGCATTTT.

The CDR3 DNA is TGTGCCAGCAGTTACAACCAGGGTCCTGGGGCCAACGTCCTGACTTTC. Translation gives CASSYNQGPGANVLTF. The chain joins TRBV6-6 to TRBJ2-6; D may be TRBD1 (5 bases). The germline V gene has CDR1 MNHNY and CDR2 SVGAGI (reference sequence). The CDR3 length is 16 residues. Deletions cut 2 bases from V and 2 bases from J, with 10 bases between.

The chain couples TRBV10-2 to TRBJ1-5; TRBD1 might be the D (5 bases). CDR1 and CDR2 from the germline V gene are WSHSY and SAAADI. This CDR3 region has 15 residues. Trimming stripped 6 bases from V and 6 bases from J, with 18 bases between. The CDR3 DNA reads as TGCGCCAGCAGCGCAGGGAGGGGAAGTTCTCAGCCCCAGCATTTT. The encoded protein is CASSAGRGSSQPQHF.